This entry lists 29 T cell receptor beta chains sequenced from one sample in a study of T cells in Graves' hyperthyroidism and ophthalmopathy. Amplified TCR beta CDR3 regions derived from RNA transcripts. An initial round of RT-PCR targeting the TCR CDR3 relied on the HTBI primer set. TCRdb fed the multiplex PCR reads into MiXCR, producing one record per CDR3 protein. The repertoire includes about 690,000 distinct CDR3 sequences, 15% to 20% of them detected once, and 15% to 19% sits in the top ten. Sequencing was performed on blood. These receptors were obtained from a man over 45 with Graves' hyperthyroidism.

This clonotype was recorded at least ten times. This chain uses TRBV15 with TRBJ2-3, with D possibly matching TRBD1 (7 bases). CDR3 length: 16 residues. V was clipped by 1 base and J by 4 bases, with 15 bases between them. Germline CDR1 and CDR2: LNHNV and YYDKDF (reference sequence). CDR3 coding DNA: TGTGCCACCAGCAGAGTTCAGGGGGGCTTAGCAGATACGCAGTATTTT. Protein sequence: CATSRVQGGLADTQYF.

Ten or more counts support this clonotype. The chain has TRBV20-1 and TRBJ1-1; D ambiguous. The CDR3 has 13 residues. V lost 4 bases and J 1 base, leaving 10 bases between the germline ends. Per the germline V gene, CDR1 is DFQATT and CDR2 is SNEGSKA (reference sequence). The CDR3 sequence: CSAMRAGNTEAFF. As DNA, the CDR3 is TGCAGTGCTATGAGGGCGGGGAACACTGAAGCTTTCTTT.

This clonotype was counted a single time. A much larger clonotype is one base distant, so this may be a read error. The chain recombines TRBV2 with TRBJ2-1, with D hard to call. V gave up 4 bases and J gave up 7 bases, with 26 bases separating them. CDR1 SNHLY and CDR2 FYNNEI come from the germline V gene. The CDR3 is 18 amino acids. CDR3 protein: CASSATFGRHTGRNEQFF. CDR3 DNA sequence: TGTGCCAGCAGTGCCACGTTCGGTCGGCACACCGGTCGAAATGAGCAGTTCTTC.

This clonotype was detected many times. The V and J genes are TRBV12-3 or TRBV12-4 and TRBJ2-3; 14 bases are a match to TRBD2. J was trimmed by 4 bases and V by 8 bases; bases with no gene match: 5. This CDR3 has 15 residues. The CDR3 here is CASLGTSGRSDTQYF. The CDR3 bases are TGTGCCAGCCTTGGGACTAGCGGGAGATCAGATACGCAGTATTTT.

This clonotype was observed many times. The rearrangement links TRBV6-1 to TRBJ2-7, with D possibly TRBD1 on 5 matching bases. Looked up from germline, CDR1 is MNHNS and CDR2 is SASEGT. Trimming removed 6 bases at V and 6 bases at J, with 15 bases between. The CDR3 runs to 13 residues. CDR3 sequence (DNA): TGTGCCAGCAGGGAACGGGCAGGGTTCGAGCAGTACTTC. Its protein product is CASRERAGFEQYF.

The CDR3 reads CASSYSPGIGTDTQYF. CDR3 nucleotides: TGTGCCAGCAGTTACTCCCCCGGAATCGGCACAGATACGCAGTATTTT. This chain joins TRBV6-5 and TRBJ2-3; no definite D call. This CDR3 has 16 amino acids. With 0 bases removed from V and 1 base from J, the gap between germline ends came to 11 bases. Germline loops: CDR1 MNHEY, CDR2 SVGAGI.

This chain connects TRBV28 to TRBJ2-1; D uncertain. CDR3 length equals 14 residues. In germline, CDR1 is MDHEN, CDR2 SYDVKM. The ends were cut back, 2 bases at V and 2 bases at J, with 7 bases in the middle. The CDR3 DNA reads as TGTGCCAGCAGTTTAGAGATCGCCTACAATGAGCAGTTCTTC. Protein: CASSLEIAYNEQFF.

This clonotype has a count of ten or more. The V gene is TRBV5-4, the J gene TRBJ1-4; 7 nucleotides agree with TRBD1. The junction had 5 bases not matched to a gene; V was cut back by 4 bases and J by 5 bases. CDR1 SGHNT and CDR2 YYREEE come from the germline V gene (reference sequence). The CDR3 extends over 14 amino acids. The chain's CDR3 is CASSPGTVNEKLFF. The CDR3 DNA reads as TGTGCCAGCAGCCCCGGGACAGTGAATGAAAAACTGTTTTTT.

This clonotype was seen only once. This may arise from a read error, as a much more abundant clone is one base away. V gene TRBV12-3 or TRBV12-4 combines with J gene TRBJ1-4, with D possibly being TRBD1 (5 bases). The CDR3 is 12 residues long. Trimming removed 5 bases at V and 7 bases at J, with 8 bases between. Written as DNA, the CDR3 is TGTGCCAGCAGTGAGGGACGTGAAAAACTGTTTTTT. It translates to CASSEGREKLFF.

This clonotype occurred many times. The chain employs TRBV28 and TRBJ2-7, with D uncertain. The CDR3 runs 12 residues. The V gene's germline CDR1 is MDHEN and CDR2 SYDVKM. Trimming pared 5 bases from V and 5 bases from J, leaving 10 bases between. CDR3 residues: CASSQLKNEQYF. CDR3 bases: TGTGCCAGCAGTCAGCTTAAGAACGAGCAGTACTTC.

This clonotype occurred many times. The chain has TRBV3-1 and TRBJ1-1; weak D call: TRBD1 (5 bases). With 7 bases removed from V and 3 bases from J, the gap between germline ends came to 15 bases. Per germline, CDR1 LGHDT and CDR2 YNNKEL (reference sequence). This CDR3 spans 14 amino acids. The CDR3 coding sequence is TGTGCCAGCATGGGGGGGGGAGGCTACACTGAAGCTTTCTTT. Translation: CASMGGGGYTEAFF.

As DNA, the CDR3 is TGTGCCAGCAGCTTAAGGACAGGGCCCTGGGAGACCCAGTACTTC. Amino acids: CASSLRTGPWETQYF. V usage is TRBV7-2 and J usage is TRBJ2-5; 8 bases agree with TRBD1. From germline, CDR1 is SGHTA and CDR2 FQGNSA. Trimming at V came to 2 bases and at J to 5 bases, leaving 7 bases not matched to a gene. This CDR3 is 15 amino acids long.

This clonotype was seen a few times. This CDR3 reads CASSLAGRGFGNTIYF. In DNA, the CDR3 is TGCGCCAGCAGCTTGGCAGGCAGGGGGTTTGGAAACACCATATATTTT. The V gene is TRBV5-1, the J gene TRBJ1-3, with 7 bases matching TRBD1. V trimming: 0 bases; J trimming: 3 bases; junction bases outside the gene matches: 6. The CDR3 sequence is 16 residues long. Looked up from germline, CDR1 is SGHRS and CDR2 is YFSETQ.

This rearrangement joins TRBV6-4 to TRBJ2-6; D not certain. CDR3 length: 14 residues. Between the trimmed V and J ends, which lost 0 bases and 8 bases, there was a span of 8 bases. Germline V gene lookup returns CDR1 MRHNA and CDR2 SNTAGT. CDR3 amino acids: CASSDSNAPNVLTF. The CDR3 bases are TGTGCCAGCAGTGACTCGAACGCGCCCAACGTCCTGACTTTC.

The chain couples TRBV24-1 to TRBJ1-3, with 8 bases matching TRBD1. The CDR3 is made up of 16 amino acids. From germline, CDR1 is KGHDR and CDR2 SFDVKD. V lost 4 bases, J lost 3 bases, and 7 bases stayed unmatched. CDR3 DNA: TGTGCCACCAGTGACGATTCAGGGGGCTTTGGAAACACCATATATTTT. Encoded protein: CATSDDSGGFGNTIYF.

This clonotype turned up a few times. This sequence joins TRBV5-1 and TRBJ1-4, with D possibly matching TRBD1 (6 bases). The CDR3 extends over 20 amino acids. The germline gives CDR1 SGHRS, CDR2 YFSETQ. Trimming stripped 2 bases from V and 0 bases from J, with 23 bases between. For the CDR3, the DNA is TGCGCCAGCAGCTTCCAGGGAGGCACCGGACAGCGAGCAACTAATGAAAAACTGTTTTTT. Its protein product is CASSFQGGTGQRATNEKLFF.

In this sample, this clonotype turned up many times. The rearrangement links TRBV5-1 to TRBJ2-7, with 12 bases matching TRBD2. The CDR3 length is 15 residues. The germline CDR1 and CDR2 sequences are SGHRS and YFSETQ. The trim removed 3 bases at V and 4 bases at J, leaving 5 bases unmatched. The CDR3 nucleotides read TGCGCCAGCAGCTACGGACTAGCGGGAAGTTACGAGCAGTACTTC. It codes for CASSYGLAGSYEQYF.

This clonotype has a single count. The rearrangement links TRBV14 to TRBJ2-2; 8 bases are shared with TRBD2. This CDR3 spans 18 amino acids. Per the germline V gene, CDR1 is SGHDN and CDR2 is FVKESK. The V gene end was trimmed by 0 bases and the J gene end by 3 bases; junction bases not matched to a gene: 9. This CDR3 is CASSQEGELAVDTGELFF. CDR3 coding DNA: TGTGCCAGCAGCCAAGAGGGGGAACTAGCGGTCGACACCGGGGAGCTGTTTTTT.

The gene calls are TRBV7-9 and TRBJ2-3; D is undetermined. Per germline, CDR1 SEHNR and CDR2 FQNEAQ (reference sequence). The germline V and J ends were trimmed by 4 bases and 0 bases, with 11 bases remaining between them. The CDR3 spans 15 residues. CDR3 sequence (DNA): TGTGCCAGCAGCTCGATCTATTCTAGCACAGATACGCAGTATTTT. This sequence encodes CASSSIYSSTDTQYF.

This clonotype has a count of ten or more. This sequence joins TRBV10-3 and TRBJ2-7; 9 nucleotides agree with TRBD1. Losses at the gene ends were 7 bases for V and 7 bases for J; bases not matched to a gene: 8. CDR3 size: 13 residues. The germline V gene encodes CDR1 ENHRY and CDR2 SYGVKD. CDR3 nucleotides: TGTGCCATCACTGGACAGGGGTTGGGAGAGCAGTACTTC. Translating gives CAITGQGLGEQYF.

This clonotype occurred many times. The chain uses TRBV27 and TRBJ1-1; D gene uncertain. The CDR3 contains 13 residues. Germline V CDR1 and CDR2: MNHEY, SMNVEV (reference sequence). V was pared by 2 bases and J by 8 bases, with 12 bases between. The CDR3: CASSLGRQTEAFF. The CDR3 bases are TGTGCCAGCAGTTTAGGTCGGCAGACCGAAGCTTTCTTT.

This clonotype was detected many times. This sequence joins TRBV12-3 or TRBV12-4 and TRBJ1-6; 7 bases fit TRBD1. This CDR3 has 14 amino acids. Trimming at V came to 6 bases and at J to 5 bases, leaving 4 bases not matched to a gene. The CDR3 here is CASRVGTDNSPLHF. The CDR3 DNA is TGTGCCAGCAGGGTTGGGACAGATAATTCACCCCTCCACTTT.

The CDR3 loop reads CASSLARDRGYEQYF. The CDR3 DNA reads TGTGCCAGCAGCTTAGCGAGGGACAGGGGTTACGAGCAGTACTTC. The chain joins TRBV7-9 to TRBJ2-7, with 10 bases aligning to TRBD1. V was pared by 0 bases and J by 4 bases, with 3 bases of the junction left unmatched. Germline V gene sequence: CDR1 SEHNR, CDR2 FQNEAQ (reference sequence). There are 15 residues in the CDR3.

This clonotype was counted a few times. This chain links TRBV20-1 with TRBJ1-5, with D possibly matching TRBD1 (5 bases). Between the trimmed V and J ends, which lost 2 bases and 5 bases, there was a span of 13 bases. Germline loops: CDR1 DFQATT, CDR2 SNEGSKA (reference sequence). This CDR3 spans 14 amino acids. The CDR3 DNA reads as TGCAGTGCTAGACCCGGGGGGGGGGATCAGCCCCAGCATTTT. Translation: CSARPGGGDQPQHF.

The rearrangement uses TRBV12-3 or TRBV12-4 and TRBJ2-4; D is perhaps TRBD2 (7 bases). This CDR3 has 15 residues. V lost 5 bases, J lost 2 bases, and 13 bases lay in between. The CDR3 DNA reads as TGTGCCAGCAGTCGCTCGGGGGGCTCCAAAAACATTCAGTACTTC. Protein product: CASSRSGGSKNIQYF.

This clonotype has more than one count but fewer than ten. V usage is TRBV7-9 and J usage is TRBJ2-7, with 7 bases lining up with TRBD2. The CDR3 runs to 13 residues. The junction had 1 base not matched to a gene; V was cut back by 0 bases and J by 5 bases. The germline CDR1 and CDR2 sequences are SEHNR and FQNEAQ (reference sequence). CDR3 sequence: CASSLAGRHEQYF. Written as DNA, the CDR3 is TGTGCCAGCAGCTTAGCCGGGAGGCACGAGCAGTACTTC.

The chain couples TRBV3-1 to TRBJ2-2; no clear D gene. The CDR3 extends over 17 amino acids. V gave up 4 bases and J gave up 6 bases, with 21 bases separating them. CDR1 is LGHDT and CDR2 is YNNKEL in the germline V gene (reference sequence). The DNA of the CDR3 is TGTGCCAGCAGCCTCCCCCGACTTGGCGTTTCCGCCGGGGAGCTGTTTTTT. Its translation is CASSLPRLGVSAGELFF. Together with reference TRBV3-1 and TRBJ2-2, the CDR3 gives the full variable domain: DTAVSQTPKYLVTQMGNDKSIKCEQNLGHDTMYWYKQDSKKFLKIMFSYNNKELIINETVPNRFSPKSPDKAHLNLHINSLELGDSAVYFCASSLPRLGVSAGELFFGEGSRLTVL.

This clonotype was counted a few times. The chain carries TRBV20-1 and TRBJ2-1; 8 bases are shared with TRBD2. Germline CDR1 reads DFQATT; CDR2 reads SNEGSKA (reference sequence). Unmatched junction bases numbered 6, after V lost 6 bases and J lost 5 bases. This CDR3 contains 13 residues. In DNA, the CDR3 is TGCAGTGCCACTAGCGGAGTCAACAATGAGCAGTTCTTC. Its protein product is CSATSGVNNEQFF.

This clonotype showed up many times. V usage is TRBV2 and J usage is TRBJ1-2; the D is unclear. The V gene lost 6 bases and the J gene lost 4 bases, with 15 bases spanning the gap. The CDR3 is made up of 14 amino acids. Germline lookup yields CDR1 SNHLY and CDR2 FYNNEI. The DNA of the CDR3 is TGTGCCAGCAGAAAGAGAGAGAGAGGCTATGGCTACACCTTC. Its translation: CASRKRERGYGYTF.